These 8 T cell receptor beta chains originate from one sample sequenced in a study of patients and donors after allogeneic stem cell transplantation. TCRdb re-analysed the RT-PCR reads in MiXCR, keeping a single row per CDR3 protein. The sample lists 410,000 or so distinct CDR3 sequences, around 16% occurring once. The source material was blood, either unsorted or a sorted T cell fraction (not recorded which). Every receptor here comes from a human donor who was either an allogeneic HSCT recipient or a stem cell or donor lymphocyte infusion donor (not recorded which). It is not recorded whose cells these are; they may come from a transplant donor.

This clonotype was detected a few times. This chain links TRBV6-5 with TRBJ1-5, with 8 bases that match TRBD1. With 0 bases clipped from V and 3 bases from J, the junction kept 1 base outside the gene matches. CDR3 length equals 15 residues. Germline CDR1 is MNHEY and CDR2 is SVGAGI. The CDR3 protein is CASSYSGQDNQPQHF. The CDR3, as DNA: TGTGCCAGCAGTTACTCGGGACAGGACAATCAGCCCCAGCATTTT.

This chain's CDR3 is CASGLVQGGNEQFF. The CDR3 nucleotides are TGTGCTAGTGGTTTGGTACAGGGGGGCAATGAGCAGTTCTTC. V is TRBV12-5 and J is TRBJ2-1; 8 bases match TRBD1. The trim removed 0 bases at V and 6 bases at J, leaving 1 base unmatched. Germline CDR1 is LGHNT and CDR2 is FRNRAP. The CDR3 is 14 amino acids.

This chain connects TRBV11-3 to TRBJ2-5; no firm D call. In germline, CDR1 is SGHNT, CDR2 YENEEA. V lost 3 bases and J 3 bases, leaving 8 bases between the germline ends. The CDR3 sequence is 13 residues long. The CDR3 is CASSFSQKETQYF. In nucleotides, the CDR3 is TGTGCCAGCAGCTTCTCTCAGAAAGAGACCCAGTACTTC.

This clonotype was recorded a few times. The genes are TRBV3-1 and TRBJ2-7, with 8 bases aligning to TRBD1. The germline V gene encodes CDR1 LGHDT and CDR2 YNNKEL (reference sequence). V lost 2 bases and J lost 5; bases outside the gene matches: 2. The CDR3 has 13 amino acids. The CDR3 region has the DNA TGTGCCAGCAGCCAACAGGGGGCTAACGAGCAGTACTTC. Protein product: CASSQQGANEQYF.

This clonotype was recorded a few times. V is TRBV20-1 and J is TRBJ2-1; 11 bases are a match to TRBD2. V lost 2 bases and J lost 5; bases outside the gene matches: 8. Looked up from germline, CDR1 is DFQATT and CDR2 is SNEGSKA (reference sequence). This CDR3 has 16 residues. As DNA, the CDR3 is TGCAGTGCTAGAACGATAGCGGGGGGGCTAGACAATGAGCAGTTCTTC. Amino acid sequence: CSARTIAGGLDNEQFF.

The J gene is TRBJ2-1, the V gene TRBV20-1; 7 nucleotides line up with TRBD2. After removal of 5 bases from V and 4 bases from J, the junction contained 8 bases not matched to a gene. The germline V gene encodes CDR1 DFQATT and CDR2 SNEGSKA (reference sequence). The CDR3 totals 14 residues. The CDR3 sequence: CSAWAGDWYNEQFF. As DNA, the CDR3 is TGCAGTGCTTGGGCGGGAGATTGGTACAATGAGCAGTTCTTC.

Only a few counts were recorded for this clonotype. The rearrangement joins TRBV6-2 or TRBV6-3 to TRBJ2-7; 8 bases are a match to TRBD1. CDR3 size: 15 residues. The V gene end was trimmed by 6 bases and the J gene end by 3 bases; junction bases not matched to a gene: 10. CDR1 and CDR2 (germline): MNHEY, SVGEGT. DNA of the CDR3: TGTGCCAGCAGAACCAGGACAGGGTTGTGCTACGAGCAGTACTTC. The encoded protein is CASRTRTGLCYEQYF.

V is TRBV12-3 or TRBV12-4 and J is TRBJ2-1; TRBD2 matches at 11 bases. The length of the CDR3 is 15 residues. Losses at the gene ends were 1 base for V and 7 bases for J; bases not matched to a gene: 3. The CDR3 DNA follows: TGTGCCAGCAGTTTAGTAGCGGGGGGGTGGAATGAGCAGTTCTTC. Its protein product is CASSLVAGGWNEQFF.